This T cell receptor (beta chain) was captured in a study of control samples from healthy donors and cancer patients. Profiling relied on immunoSEQ multiplex PCR, and the TCRdb table lists in-frame clones only, not all of them. The sample consists of about 180,000 clones, more than 80% of them appearing once. CDR1 is SGHRS, CDR2 YFSETQ, per germline. This CDR3 spans 13 amino acids. Trimming pared 7 bases from V and 5 bases from J, leaving 16 bases between. The sequence was collected from a man between 25 and 39 years old in good health. Sequencing input: blood. V is TRBV5-1 and J is TRBJ2-7; D might be TRBD2 (6 bases). The CDR3 DNA follows: TGCGCCAGCGGCCCGGGGGTGGGAGACGAGCAGTACTTC. Its protein product is CASGPGVGDEQYF. Supplemented by reference TRBV5-1 and TRBJ2-7, the full variable domain reads KAGVTQTPRYLIKTRGQQVTLSCSPISGHRSVSWYQQTPGQGLQFLFEYFSETQRNKGNFPGRFSGRQFSNSRSEMNVSTLELGDSALYLCASGPGVGDEQYFGPGTRLTVT.